The 25 T cell receptor beta chains given below trace back to one sample, sequenced in a study of control samples from healthy donors and cancer patients. Produced via immunoSEQ multiplex PCR; TCRdb's table is partial and in-frame only. In the table there are 150,000 or so clones, roughly 94% of which are singletons. The sequenced sample was blood. The receptors originated from a woman between 40 and 55 years old in good health.

This chain joins TRBV6-6 and TRBJ1-4; unclear D gene. Deletions cut 2 bases from V and 5 bases from J, with 12 bases between. Germline assignment: CDR1 MNHNY and CDR2 SVGAGI (reference sequence). This CDR3 has 15 residues. The CDR3 DNA reads as TGTGCCAGCAGTTACAATACAGTTAAGAATGAAAAACTGTTTTTT. Protein: CASSYNTVKNEKLFF.

The rearrangement joins TRBV7-3 to TRBJ1-2, with D possibly being TRBD1 (6 bases). CDR3 length: 13 residues. The V gene lost 5 bases and the J gene lost 4 bases, with 11 bases spanning the gap. In germline, CDR1 is SGHTA, CDR2 FQGTGA. The CDR3 nucleotides are TGTGCCAGCAGCCAAGGGGGGGTCTATGGCTACACCTTC. Protein sequence: CASSQGGVYGYTF.

The chain is built from TRBV7-7 and TRBJ2-1; D is unresolved. There are 13 residues in the CDR3. The V end lost 2 bases, the J end lost 6 bases, and 8 bases lay between the germline ends. Germline V lookup: CDR1 SSHAT, CDR2 FNYEAQ (reference sequence). The DNA of the CDR3 is TGTGCCAGCAGCTTATCGGGCCTCAATGAGCAGTTCTTC. This codes for CASSLSGLNEQFF.

Notes on this clone: Its ends do not fully match the called genes, so a read error is possible. This sequence joins TRBV14 and TRBJ1-1; TRBD1 is a possible D gene (5 bases). CDR3 length: 14 residues. Germline values: CDR1 SGHDN, CDR2 FVKESK. The CDR3 loop is CASSQGTLNAEAFF. In DNA, the CDR3 is TGTGCCAGCAGCCAAGGGACACTGAACGCTGAAGCTTTCTTT.

The chain employs TRBV11-2 and TRBJ1-4; D might be TRBD1 (6 bases). Trimming stripped 4 bases from V and 8 bases from J, with 20 bases between. This CDR3 comprises 16 residues. CDR1 SGHAT and CDR2 FQNNGV come from the germline V gene. This chain's CDR3 is CASSSAPARGREKLFF. The CDR3 DNA sequence: TGTGCCAGCAGCTCCGCCCCGGCGAGGGGGAGGGAAAAACTGTTTTTT.

The genes are TRBV29-1 and TRBJ2-1; 7 positions agree with TRBD1. V dropped 8 bases and J dropped 3; count of bases not matched to a gene: 7. The germline CDR1 and CDR2 sequences are SQVTM and ANQGSEA. This CDR3 is built from 13 residues. Here the CDR3 reads CSTDRLGYNEQFF. The CDR3 DNA reads TGCAGCACGGACAGGCTGGGCTACAATGAGCAGTTCTTC.

This chain links TRBV6-1 with TRBJ2-5; possibly TRBD2 for D (5 bases). Germline loops: CDR1 MNHNS, CDR2 SASEGT. V was clipped by 2 bases and J by 9 bases, with 7 bases between them. The CDR3 covers 11 residues. The CDR3 sequence is CASSETRAQYF. Written as DNA, the CDR3 is TGTGCCAGCAGTGAAACGAGGGCCCAGTACTTC.

The chain links TRBV30 to TRBJ1-4; no reliable D call. Germline assignment: CDR1 GTSNPN and CDR2 SVGIG (reference sequence). The CDR3 has 15 amino acids. The V gene lost 3 bases and the J gene lost 1 base, with 12 bases spanning the gap. CDR3 region: CAWSQQTGTNEKLFF. CDR3 nucleotide sequence: TGTGCCTGGAGCCAACAAACTGGAACTAATGAAAAACTGTTTTTT.

This rearrangement joins TRBV19 to TRBJ1-3; D is unclear. Germline-derived CDR1 and CDR2 are LNHDA and SQIVND (reference sequence). Trimming took off 7 bases at V and 0 bases at J, with 10 bases between the two ends. The CDR3 length is 14 residues. CDR3 bases: TGTGCCAGTAACAACCGAGTCTCTGGAAACACCATATATTTT. Amino acids: CASNNRVSGNTIYF.

The gene calls are TRBV28 and TRBJ1-6, with D unclear. Germline-derived CDR1 and CDR2 are MDHEN and SYDVKM. The CDR3 consists of 15 residues. The ends were cut back, 5 bases at V and 7 bases at J, with 15 bases in the middle. The DNA of the CDR3 is TGTGCCAGCAGTCCGGGCGGGATCGGGAATTCACCCCTCCACTTT. Translated: CASSPGGIGNSPLHF.

This clone has only one observation. The chain couples TRBV4-1 to TRBJ1-6; D unclear. Germline CDR1 MGHRA, CDR2 YSYEKL. CDR3 length: 15 amino acids. The ends were cut back, 4 bases at V and 3 bases at J, with 10 bases in the middle. This CDR3 is CASSLRTVYNSPLHF. In DNA form, the CDR3 reads TGCGCCAGCAGCCTCCGGACGGTCTATAATTCACCCCTCCACTTT.

The V and J genes are TRBV3-1 (or the pseudogene TRBV3-2) and TRBJ1-2; unclear D gene. Trimming pared 1 base from V and 5 bases from J, leaving 8 bases between. Germline V CDR1 and CDR2: LGHDT, YNNKEL (reference sequence). There are 13 residues in the CDR3. The CDR3 region is CASSQGVGYGYTF. The CDR3 DNA sequence: TGTGCCAGCAGCCAAGGAGTCGGTTATGGCTACACCTTC.

The CDR3 coding sequence is TGTGCCAGCAGTTACTCTGACAGTTCGAACACTGAAGCTTTCTTT. It translates to CASSYSDSSNTEAFF. This rearrangement joins TRBV6-5 to TRBJ1-1; the D gene is possibly TRBD1 (5 bases). The CDR3 is 15 residues long. Germline loops: CDR1 MNHEY, CDR2 SVGAGI. Trimming removed 0 bases from V and 1 base from J, with 9 bases in between.

This chain connects TRBV7-8 to TRBJ1-1; D is uncertain. The V end was cut by 4 bases, the J end by 2 bases, with 20 bases between. This CDR3 has 17 residues. Germline lookup yields CDR1 SGHVS and CDR2 FQNEAQ. CDR3: CASSSSDPRTGNTEAFF. The DNA of the CDR3 is TGTGCCAGCAGCTCCTCAGATCCTAGGACGGGTAACACTGAAGCTTTCTTT.

The chain combines TRBV7-2 with TRBJ2-2, with D possibly matching TRBD1 (6 bases). Trimming left V 5 bases short and J 7 bases short, with 17 bases between. The V gene's germline CDR1 is SGHTA and CDR2 FQGNSA. The CDR3 contains 15 residues. The CDR3 bases are TGTGCCAGCAGCAAACCGGGACACAGAAACGGGGAGCTGTTTTTT. It specifies CASSKPGHRNGELFF. Full variable domain (missing parts from reference TRBV7-2 and TRBJ2-2): GAGVSQSPSNKVTEKGKDVELRCDPISGHTALYWYRQSLGQGLEFLIYFQGNSAPDKSGLPSDRFSAERTGGSVSTLTIQRTQQEDSAVYLCASSKPGHRNGELFFGEGSRLTVL.

J is TRBJ2-2 and V is TRBV5-4, with TRBD2 matching 7 bases. The CDR3 runs 14 residues. Per the germline V gene, CDR1 is SGHNT and CDR2 is YYREEE (reference sequence). The junction had 3 bases not matched to a gene; V was cut back by 4 bases and J by 3 bases. CDR3 residues: CASSATSDTGELFF. The CDR3 DNA reads TGTGCCAGCAGCGCCACTAGCGACACCGGGGAGCTGTTTTTT.

J is TRBJ1-6 and V is TRBV28, with D unclear. CDR1 is MDHEN, CDR2 SYDVKM, per germline. V lost 4 bases to trimming and J lost 14 bases, with 18 bases between them. CDR3 length: 14 residues. The CDR3 sequence is CASSSGTHATTLHF. Here the CDR3 DNA reads TGTGCCAGCAGTTCGGGCACCCATGCGACCACCCTCCACTTT.

CDR3 loop: CASSYARAGNTIYF. The CDR3 DNA reads as TGTGCCAGCAGTTACGCCAGGGCTGGAAACACCATATATTTT. This chain joins TRBV6-5 and TRBJ1-3, with D tentatively TRBD1 (5 bases). Between the trimmed V and J ends, which lost 2 bases and 2 bases, there was a span of 7 bases. This CDR3 has 14 residues. The V gene's germline CDR1 is MNHEY and CDR2 SVGAGI.

The gene calls are TRBV7-2 and TRBJ2-1; no definite D call. CDR1 is SGHTA, CDR2 FQGNSA, per germline. CDR3 size: 11 residues. Trimming took 4 bases from V and 10 from J, leaving 8 bases between them. The CDR3 nucleotides read TGTGCCAGCAGCTGGCTCTCGGAGCAGTTCTTC. It codes for CASSWLSEQFF.

The rearrangement joins TRBV19 to TRBJ1-2; 9 bases are shared with TRBD1. CDR3 length equals 14 residues. Per germline, CDR1 LNHDA and CDR2 SQIVND (reference sequence). The V gene end was trimmed by 1 base and the J gene end by 7 bases; junction bases not matched to a gene: 4. For the CDR3, the DNA is TGTGCCAGTAGTATAGGTGGGACAGGGCCTGGCTACACCTTC. Its translation is CASSIGGTGPGYTF.

This clone was recorded once. The rearrangement uses TRBV7-9 and TRBJ2-5; D might be TRBD1 (6 bases). Germline CDR1 is SEHNR and CDR2 is FQNEAQ (reference sequence). The CDR3 is 14 amino acids. The V end was cut by 3 bases, the J end by 4 bases, with 12 bases between. CDR3 bases: TGTGCCAGCAGCTTTGTTGAACAGGGAGAGACCCAGTACTTC. Translation gives CASSFVEQGETQYF.

This sequence joins TRBV10-2 and TRBJ1-1; 10 bases match TRBD1. CDR1 WSHSY and CDR2 SAAADI come from the germline V gene. Unmatched junction bases numbered 4, after V lost 6 bases and J lost 0 bases. This CDR3 has 15 amino acids. The CDR3 region is CASRRGQGMNTEAFF. The CDR3 region has the DNA TGCGCCAGCAGACGGGGACAGGGGATGAACACTGAAGCTTTCTTT.

This sequence joins TRBV30 and TRBJ1-3; the D gene is possibly TRBD1 (5 bases). This CDR3 is 15 amino acids long. Germline CDR1 is GTSNPN and CDR2 is SVGIG (reference sequence). The germline V and J ends were trimmed by 4 bases and 0 bases, with 13 bases remaining between them. The CDR3, as DNA: TGTGCCTGGACTCCGGGGCAGATCTCTGGAAACACCATATATTTT. It translates to CAWTPGQISGNTIYF.

The chain employs TRBV27 and TRBJ1-1; possible D gene TRBD1, 5 bases. The V gene's germline CDR1 is MNHEY and CDR2 SMNVEV (reference sequence). The V gene lost 7 bases and the J gene lost 4 bases, with 13 bases spanning the gap. The CDR3 consists of 13 residues. The CDR3 DNA reads as TGTGCCAGCACAAAGGCAGGGTTCACTGAAGCTTTCTTT. Protein sequence: CASTKAGFTEAFF.

Points on this clone: Other nucleotide sequences in the sample specify the same CDR3. The chain recombines TRBV19 with TRBJ1-1; no clear D. V was pared by 6 bases and J by 0 bases, with 8 bases between. The CDR3 runs 13 residues. The germline V gene has CDR1 LNHDA and CDR2 SQIVND (reference sequence). This CDR3 is CASSSTLNTEAFF. CDR3 coding DNA: TGTGCCAGTAGCAGTACCTTGAACACTGAAGCTTTCTTT.